This paragraph covers one T cell receptor (beta chain) sequence. V lost 3 bases and J 4 bases, leaving 7 bases between the germline ends. Per the germline V gene, CDR1 is KGHSH and CDR2 is LQKENI. This CDR3 contains 13 residues. In the authors' workflow: The assay estimated nucleated cells by amplifying reference gene primers. The assay was immunoSEQ multiplex PCR, and TCRdb's table has in-frame clones only and misses some. Clonal size and the V and J genes are those of that table, whereas D and trimming came from the DNA. The sample has about 250,000 clones; around 82% are singletons. This specimen comes from a study of blood T cell repertoires in COVID-19. Study-wide context: From T cells, B-cell-depleted T cells, or PBMCs came the material, which was cDNA or gDNA.

The genes are TRBV18 and TRBJ2-1; D possibly corresponds to TRBD2 (5 bases). The receptor comes from a woman between 65 and 79 years old with acute or convalescent COVID-19. Sequenced input: peripheral blood. The CDR3 nucleotides read TGTGCCAGCTCACCCCCGGGGTACAATGAGCAGTTCTTC. It specifies CASSPPGYNEQFF. Drawing the rest from reference TRBV18 and TRBJ2-1, the complete variable domain is NAGVMQNPRHLVRRRGQEARLRCSPMKGHSHVYWYRQLPEEGLKFMVYLQKENIIDESGMPKERFSAEFPKEGPSILRIQQVVRGDSAAYFCASSPPGYNEQFFGPGTRLTVL.